This TCR beta chain was obtained from a study of pediatric ulcerative colitis. Study results and limitations: A couple of rectal CDR3 clonotypes occurred in all ulcerative colitis patients.

At colonoscopy, a blood sample was also collected. Germline V gives CDR1 LNHNV, CDR2 YYDKDF (reference sequence). This CDR3 spans 14 amino acids. V gave up 7 bases and J gave up 1 base, with 13 bases separating them. The protocol was immunoSEQ multiplex PCR, while the TCRdb copy is restricted to in-frame clones and leaves out a portion. Of roughly 70,000 clones in the sample, 86% were seen once. On this clone: What it binds is not known.

This chain uses TRBV15 with TRBJ1-1; unclear D gene. Material for sequencing was blood. The receptor was isolated from a boy aged 10-17 years with severe ulcerative colitis. The CDR3 nucleotides read TGTGCCACCAAGCAAGATGGCCAGAACACTGAAGCTTTCTTT. Its protein product is CATKQDGQNTEAFF. The entire variable domain, with the rest obtained from reference TRBV15 and TRBJ1-1, is as follows: DAMVIQNPRYQVTQFGKPVTLSCSQTLNHNVMYWYQQKSSQAPKLLFHYYDKDFNNEADTPDNFQSRRPNTSFCFLDIRSPGLGDTAMYLCATKQDGQNTEAFFGQGTRLTVV.